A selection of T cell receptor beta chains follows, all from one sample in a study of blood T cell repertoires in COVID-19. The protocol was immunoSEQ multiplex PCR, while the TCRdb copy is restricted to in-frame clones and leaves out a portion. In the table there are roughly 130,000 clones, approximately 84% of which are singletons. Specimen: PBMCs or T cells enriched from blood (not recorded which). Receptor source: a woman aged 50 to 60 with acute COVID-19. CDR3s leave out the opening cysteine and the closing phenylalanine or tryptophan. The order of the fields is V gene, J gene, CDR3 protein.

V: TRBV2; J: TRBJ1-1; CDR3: ASRREQGANTEAF
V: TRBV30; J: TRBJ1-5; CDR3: AWSSGSNQPQH
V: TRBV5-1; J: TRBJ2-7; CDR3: ASREGQLPAYEQY
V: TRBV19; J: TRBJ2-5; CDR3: ASSPGGAQETQY
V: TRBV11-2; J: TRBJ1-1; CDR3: ASSFAQYTEAF
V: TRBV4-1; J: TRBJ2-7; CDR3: ASSQERGTSGSHEQY
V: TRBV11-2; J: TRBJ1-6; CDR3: ASSVGWQGVSPLH
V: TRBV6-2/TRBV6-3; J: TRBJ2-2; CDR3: ASSSEQGQGRAGELF
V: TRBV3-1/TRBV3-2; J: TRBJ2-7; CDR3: ASSLGGNEQY
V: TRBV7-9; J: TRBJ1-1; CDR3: ASSLGGRGTEAF
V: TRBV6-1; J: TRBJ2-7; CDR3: ASSEQAREQY
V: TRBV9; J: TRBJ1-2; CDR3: ASSVQGFGYT
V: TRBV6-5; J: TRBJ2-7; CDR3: ASSLSQTAYLWEQY
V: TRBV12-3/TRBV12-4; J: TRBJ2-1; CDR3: ASSFEANNEQF
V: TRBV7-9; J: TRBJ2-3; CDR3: ASSLAGREPEDTQY
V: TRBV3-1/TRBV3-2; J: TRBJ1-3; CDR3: ASSLNQGPSGNTIY
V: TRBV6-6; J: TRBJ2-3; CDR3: ASSHRGGGQGKADTQY
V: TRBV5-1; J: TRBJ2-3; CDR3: ASSTGLNTDTQY
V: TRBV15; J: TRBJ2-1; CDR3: ATSKRLAEYNEQF
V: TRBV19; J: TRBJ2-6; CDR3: ASSIGGAGANVLT
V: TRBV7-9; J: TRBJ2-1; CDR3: ASSPQASGGPTNEQF
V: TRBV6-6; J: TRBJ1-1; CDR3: ASSGDSFGNTEAF
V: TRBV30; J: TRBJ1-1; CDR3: AWSVAGNEAF
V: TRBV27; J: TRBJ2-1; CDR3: ASRRGPDRGSYNEQF
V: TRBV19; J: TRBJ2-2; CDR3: ASNSDRNTGELF
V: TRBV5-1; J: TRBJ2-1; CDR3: ASSFQINEQF
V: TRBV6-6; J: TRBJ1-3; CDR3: ASSYRTGPGGDTIY
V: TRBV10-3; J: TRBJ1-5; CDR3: AISEQASQPQH
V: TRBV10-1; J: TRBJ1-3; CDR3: ASSSGLGNTIY
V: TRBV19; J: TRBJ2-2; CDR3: ASKAFQAGLTGELF
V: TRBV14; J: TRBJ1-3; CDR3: ASSAQGARGNTIY
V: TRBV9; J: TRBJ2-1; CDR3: ASSGYRGGSYNEQF
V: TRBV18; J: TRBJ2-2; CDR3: ASSPVRTATGELF
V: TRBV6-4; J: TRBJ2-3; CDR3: ASSPDAGEGADTQY
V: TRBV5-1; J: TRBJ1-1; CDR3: ASSLDGDSRTEAF
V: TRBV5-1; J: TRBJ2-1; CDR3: ASSLEGNNEQF
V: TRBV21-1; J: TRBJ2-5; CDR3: ASSTMREGRSGGKTQY
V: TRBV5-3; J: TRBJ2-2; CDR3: ARIKTPTRGIPGQESGELF
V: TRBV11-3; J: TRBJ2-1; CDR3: ASSLDTTSGTTLPIYNEQF
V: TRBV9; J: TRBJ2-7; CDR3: ASSAQAEGPYEQY
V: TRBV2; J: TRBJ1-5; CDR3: ASSRGRRTDQPQH
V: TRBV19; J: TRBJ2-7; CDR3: ASEDRGHEQY
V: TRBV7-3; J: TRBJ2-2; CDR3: ASSLFMWQGGAGELF
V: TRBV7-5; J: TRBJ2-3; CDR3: VRSSPGIAGTTDTQY
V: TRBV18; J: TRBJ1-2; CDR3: ASSPRPDSNYGYT
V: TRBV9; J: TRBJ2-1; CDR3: ASSPHPGGLARDNEQF
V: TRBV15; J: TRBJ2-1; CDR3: ATSRDSPSNEQF
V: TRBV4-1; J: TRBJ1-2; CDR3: ASSQHREPDRGWKGYT
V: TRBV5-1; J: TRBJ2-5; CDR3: ASNSGSGETQY
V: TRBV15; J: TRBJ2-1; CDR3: AVSGRSSEQF
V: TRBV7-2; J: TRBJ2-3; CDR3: ASSSFTDTQY
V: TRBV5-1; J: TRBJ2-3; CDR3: ASSIGTSGGDTQY
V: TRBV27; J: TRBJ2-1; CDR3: ASSFISGKVEQF
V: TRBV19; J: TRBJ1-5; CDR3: ASRPMGQGLQPQH
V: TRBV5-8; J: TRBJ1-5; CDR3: ASSLGQVLNQPQH